These 5 T cell receptor beta chains were all obtained from the same sample, sequenced in a study of immune characterization of retroperitoneal liposarcoma. MiXCR, run by TCRdb on the PCR reads, gives a single entry per CDR3 protein. The sample carries approximately 9,300 distinct CDR3 sequences, roughly a quarter recorded once. The sample consisted of blood. The receptors were sampled from a male donor with retroperitoneal liposarcoma.

The chain combines TRBV6-5 with TRBJ2-1; 9 positions agree with TRBD1. The CDR3 has 15 amino acids. Germline V gene lookup returns CDR1 MNHEY and CDR2 SVGAGI. Trimming at V came to 0 bases and at J to 3 bases, leaving 0 bases not matched to a gene. The CDR3 sequence: CASSYSGQGYNEQFF. The CDR3 region has the DNA TGTGCCAGCAGTTACTCGGGACAGGGCTACAATGAGCAGTTCTTC.

The chain uses TRBV7-8 and TRBJ2-5, with D tentatively TRBD2 (6 bases). The CDR3 is made up of 14 amino acids. Germline loops: CDR1 SGHVS, CDR2 FQNEAQ. The V end was cut by 8 bases, the J end by 11 bases, with 24 bases between. CDR3: CASALTRTYNEQYF. CDR3 DNA: TGTGCCAGCGCGTTGACTAGGACCTACAATGAGCAGTACTTC.

CDR3 sequence: CASSYSGGSKTQYF. The DNA for the CDR3 is TGTGCCAGCAGTTATTCAGGGGGCTCGAAGACCCAGTACTTC. The chain couples TRBV6-1 to TRBJ2-5; TRBD1 agrees at 8 bases. V shed 5 bases and J 6 bases; nucleotides not matched to a gene: 8. The CDR3 runs 14 residues. Germline loops: CDR1 MNHNS, CDR2 SASEGT.

The chain carries TRBV12-3 or TRBV12-4 and TRBJ2-1; 8 bases map to TRBD1. The DNA end is more similar to TRBJ2-7, so the J call may be wrong. The CDR3 has 14 amino acids. The DNA for the CDR3 is TGTGCCAGCACCACCGGGACAGGTTCCTACGAGCAGTACTTC. Translation gives CASTTGTGSYEQYF.

This chain uses TRBV6-1 with TRBJ2-1, with unresolved D. The tail of the sequence fits TRBJ2-7 better, so the J call may be wrong. Germline V gene lookup returns CDR1 MNHNS and CDR2 SASEGT. The CDR3 length is 13 residues. This chain's CDR3 is CASSEADSYEQYF. The CDR3 bases are TGTGCCAGCAGTGAAGCCGACTCCTACGAGCAGTACTTC.